One sample yielded the 3 T cell receptor beta chains listed below, sequenced in a study of CXCR3-negative and CXCR3-positive naive CD8 T cells. TRB cDNA was prepared as libraries by UMI-labeled 5' RACE. TCRdb re-called the 5' RACE reads, yielding one record per CDR3 amino acid sequence without DNA. The listing contains 65,000 to 95,000 distinct CDR3 sequences. What was sequenced was naive CXCR3- CD8+ T cells from blood. Indicated subset: CD45RO-CCR7+CD27+CD95- naive CD8+ T cells lacking CXCR3 (TNR3-). These receptors all stem from a human donor in good health. Some clones in this sample may be carry-over from other donors' samples.

The gene calls are TRBV4-1 and TRBJ1-2. This CDR3 is built from 16 residues. The V gene's germline CDR1 is MGHRA and CDR2 YSYEKL. CDR3 sequence: CASSQEAGRPNYGYTF.

The V gene is TRBV28, the J gene TRBJ2-5; TCRdb selects TRBD2, and the lack of DNA leaves this call unchecked. CDR1 and CDR2 (germline): MDHEN, SYDVKM. The CDR3 consists of 14 residues. The CDR3 protein is CASREKGLRETQYF.

The chain carries TRBV15 and TRBJ2-1; lacking DNA, the TRBD2 call made by TCRdb goes unchecked. CDR3 length equals 12 residues. CDR1 and CDR2 from the germline V gene are LNHNV and YYDKDF (reference sequence). CDR3 residues: CATSRDVRTLSF.